These 14 T cell receptor beta chains came from one sample sequenced in a study of OX40 agonist ivuxolimab in advanced cancers. Sequencing used immunoSEQ multiplex PCR; TCRdb keeps in-frame clones, though not all of them. Of more than 70,000 clones in the sample, roughly 87% were seen once. The material was CD4+ or CD8+ T cells sorted from blood, obtained in a trial of the OX40 agonist ivuxolimab. These receptors all come from an adult with an advanced solid tumor such as melanoma, head and neck, liver or kidney cancer.

The rearrangement joins TRBV5-1 to TRBJ2-5, with TRBD1 identical over 7 bases. The ends lost 3 bases at V and 4 bases at J; junction bases unmatched: 6. Germline V CDR1 and CDR2: SGHRS, YFSETQ. This CDR3 is built from 14 residues. As DNA, the CDR3 is TGCGCCAGCAGCTCAACAGGGGAGCGAGAGACCCAGTACTTC. Translated: CASSSTGERETQYF.

This rearrangement joins TRBV18 to TRBJ1-2; a possible D gene is TRBD1 (6 bases). This CDR3 contains 15 residues. The V end was cut by 6 bases, the J end by 2 bases, with 16 bases between. Germline V gene data show CDR1 as KGHSH and CDR2 as LQKENI. The DNA of the CDR3 is TGTGCCAGCTCCCCCGCCGGGGGGCGCAACTATGGCTACACCTTC. Its translation: CASSPAGGRNYGYTF.

The V call is TRBV5-4, the J call TRBJ1-6; 8 bases line up with TRBD1. The CDR3 runs to 16 residues. The ends lost 3 bases at V and 10 bases at J; junction bases unmatched: 12. CDR1 and CDR2 (germline): SGHNT, YYREEE (reference sequence). DNA for the CDR3: TGTGCCAGCAGCTCCTGGTTACAGGGGGTGGGGTCACCCCTCCACTTT. Protein product: CASSSWLQGVGSPLHF.

The chain carries TRBV7-2 and TRBJ1-5; no firm D call. The CDR3 runs 13 residues. Per germline, CDR1 SGHTA and CDR2 FQGNSA. V was trimmed by 6 bases and J by 0 bases, leaving 6 bases between them. CDR3 residues: CASRLSSNQPQHF. The DNA for the CDR3 is TGTGCCAGCAGACTAAGTAGCAATCAGCCCCAGCATTTT.

The chain carries TRBV4-1 and TRBJ1-2; D is uncertain. The CDR3 is 15 amino acids. V lost 1 base, J lost 3 bases, and 12 bases lay in between. CDR1 and CDR2 from the germline V gene are MGHRA and YSYEKL. In nucleotides, the CDR3 is TGCGCCAGCAGCCAAGTTGCGAGGGATGACTATGGCTACACCTTC. This gives the protein CASSQVARDDYGYTF.

The sample holds one count of this clone. The chain carries TRBV5-5 and TRBJ1-5; weak D call: TRBD1 (5 bases). The CDR3 is 17 residues long. The germline CDR1 and CDR2 sequences are SGHKS and YYEKEE (reference sequence). Trimming left V 1 base short and J 0 bases short, with 14 bases between. Here the CDR3 DNA reads TGTGCCAGCAGCTTGAGAGAAGGGACCTATAGCAATCAGCCCCAGCATTTT. Residues: CASSLREGTYSNQPQHF.

The chain employs TRBV6-1 and TRBJ1-2; no definite D call. V was cut by 3 bases and J by 3 bases, with 5 bases left in between. In germline, CDR1 is MNHNS, CDR2 SASEGT. The CDR3 contains 12 residues. CDR3 residues: CASSDTYYGYTF. The CDR3 nucleotides read TGTGCCAGCAGTGACACCTACTATGGCTACACCTTC.

The rearrangement uses TRBV7-2 and TRBJ2-1, with TRBD2 matching 9 bases. Germline CDR1 SGHTA, CDR2 FQGNSA. Trimming at V came to 2 bases and at J to 9 bases, leaving 8 bases not matched to a gene. The CDR3 runs to 15 residues. The CDR3 sequence is CASSLSASGVSEQFF. The DNA for the CDR3 is TGTGCCAGCAGCTTAAGCGCTAGCGGGGTTAGTGAGCAGTTCTTC.

Only a few counts were recorded for this clone. The V call is TRBV5-4, the J call TRBJ2-2; D not certain. This CDR3 spans 15 amino acids. Per germline, CDR1 SGHNT and CDR2 YYREEE (reference sequence). Trimming removed 0 bases at V and 5 bases at J, with 11 bases between. CDR3 nucleotides: TGTGCCAGCAGCTTGGAGCTAGTAGGGACCGGGGAGCTGTTTTTT. Amino acid sequence: CASSLELVGTGELFF.

The V gene is TRBV18, the J gene TRBJ1-1; D is unresolved. This CDR3 spans 14 amino acids. Germline loops: CDR1 KGHSH, CDR2 LQKENI. V was shortened by 6 bases and J by 0 bases, with 11 bases between the two germline ends. Here the CDR3 DNA reads TGTGCCAGCTCGCTTCTGAGTATGAACACTGAAGCTTTCTTT. It specifies CASSLLSMNTEAFF.

The rearrangement joins TRBV18 to TRBJ2-2; 7 positions agree with TRBD1. V was pared by 5 bases and J by 4 bases, with 4 bases of the junction left unmatched. The germline V gene has CDR1 KGHSH and CDR2 LQKENI. The CDR3 totals 14 residues. The CDR3 bases are TGTGCCAGCTCATCAACAGGGGTCACCGGGGAGCTGTTTTTT. Translating gives CASSSTGVTGELFF.

V gene TRBV5-1 combines with J gene TRBJ2-5; 7 bases are a match to TRBD1. V lost 4 bases to trimming and J lost 2 bases; unmatched junction nucleotides: 11. Germline V gene lookup returns CDR1 SGHRS and CDR2 YFSETQ. CDR3 length: 16 amino acids. The CDR3 sequence is CASSRDRAASQETQYF. In DNA form, the CDR3 reads TGCGCCAGCAGCCGTGACAGGGCAGCGAGTCAAGAGACCCAGTACTTC.

This rearrangement joins TRBV28 to TRBJ2-4, with D perhaps matching TRBD1 (5 bases). The V end was cut by 5 bases, the J end by 2 bases, with 16 bases between. In germline, CDR1 is MDHEN, CDR2 SYDVKM. The CDR3 is 16 amino acids. Here the CDR3 reads CASSPWGLPTKNIQYF. CDR3 nucleotides: TGTGCCAGCAGTCCCTGGGGCTTACCTACCAAAAACATTCAGTACTTC.

The V call is TRBV6-5, the J call TRBJ2-7; D might be TRBD1 (7 bases). CDR1 and CDR2 (germline): MNHEY, SVGAGI. The CDR3 sequence is 13 residues long. Trimming removed 2 bases at V and 6 bases at J, with 11 bases between. Here the CDR3 reads CASSYGGTAEQYF. In DNA, the CDR3 is TGTGCCAGCAGTTACGGCGGGACAGCCGAGCAGTACTTC.